This T cell receptor (beta chain) came from a study of T cells in localized non-small cell lung cancer. Study-level points and caveats: Detection in adjacent lung was observed for a median about 56 of the top 100 tumor clones. Uninvolved nearby lung showed the greatest T cell clonality, exceeding that found in tumor.

In the case of this clone: Antigen specificity is unknown.

This CDR3 has 16 residues. Germline CDR1 MDHEN, CDR2 SYDVKM. V dropped 2 bases and J dropped 4; count of bases not matched to a gene: 3. Sequenced by immunoSEQ multiplex PCR; TCRdb stores in-frame clones only, minus some. This sample has roughly 39,000 clones, with roughly 77% found just once. The sequence derives from a woman aged 40-69 years with stage II squamous cell lung carcinoma. The rearrangement joins TRBV28 to TRBJ2-2, with 11 bases fitting TRBD2. The sequenced sample was PBMCs, obtained before any cancer treatment. CDR3 bases: TGTGCCAGCAGTTTAGGTCTAGCGGGGGGCACCGGGGAGCTGTTTTTT. It yields the protein CASSLGLAGGTGELFF. The whole variable domain, filled in from reference TRBV28 and TRBJ2-2, reads DVKVTQSSRYLVKRTGEKVFLECVQDMDHENMFWYRQDPGLGLRLIYFSYDVKMKEKGDIPEGYSVSREKKERFSLILESASTNQTSMYLCASSLGLAGGTGELFFGEGSRLTVL.